This TCR beta chain was obtained from a study of shared clonotypes between healthy human individuals. Study in general: Plates per donor: three CD4 naive, three CD4 memory, two CD8 naive, one CD8 memory.

The CDR3 totals 17 residues. V shed 1 base, J shed 0 bases, and the junction held 4 bases outside the gene matches. In germline, CDR1 is SGHAT, CDR2 FQNNGV. Positively selected for CCR7, the CD45RO-negative cells used as naive CD8 cells excluded terminally differentiated effector memory CD45RA+ cells. The input for sorted-subset replicate PCRs was approximately 200 ng DNA, 25,000 to 35,000 T cell genomes. Libraries were prepared by immunoSEQ multiplex PCR; TCRdb keeps only in-frame clonotypes and omits some of them. The table records about 2 million clones, about 95% of them present only once. The receptor was isolated from a man between 18 and 29 years old in good health. V is TRBV11-2 and J is TRBJ2-3, with 10 positions matching TRBD2. Sequenced material: naive CD8+ T cells sorted from blood. The CDR3 loop reads CASSLGRTSGSTDTQYF. CDR3 DNA: TGTGCCAGCAGCTTAGGCAGGACTAGCGGTAGCACAGATACGCAGTATTTT.